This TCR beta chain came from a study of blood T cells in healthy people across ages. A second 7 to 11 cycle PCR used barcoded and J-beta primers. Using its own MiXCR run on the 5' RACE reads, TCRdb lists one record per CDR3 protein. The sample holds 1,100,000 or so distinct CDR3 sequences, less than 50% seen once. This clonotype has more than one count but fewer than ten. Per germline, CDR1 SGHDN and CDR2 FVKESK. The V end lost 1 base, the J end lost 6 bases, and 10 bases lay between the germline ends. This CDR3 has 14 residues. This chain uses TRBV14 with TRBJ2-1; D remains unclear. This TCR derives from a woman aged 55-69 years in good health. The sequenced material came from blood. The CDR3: CASSQVRALNEQFF. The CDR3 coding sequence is TGTGCCAGCAGCCAAGTACGGGCCCTCAATGAGCAGTTCTTC. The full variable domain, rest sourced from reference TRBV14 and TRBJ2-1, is EAGVTQFPSHSVIEKGQTVTLRCDPISGHDNLYWYRRVMGKEIKFLLHFVKESKQDESGMPNNRFLAERTGGTYSTLKVQPAELEDSGVYFCASSQVRALNEQFFGPGTRLTVL.